This entry concerns a single T cell receptor (beta chain). Its specific antigen is unknown. There are no base qualities to consult, and no much larger clone falls within one base. This entry is derived from a study of control samples from healthy donors and cancer patients (dated by TCRdb to 2018 to 2020). Library generation was performed with the immunoSEQ multiplex PCR assay. TCRdb took over this immuneACCESS table, retaining in-frame rearrangements with V and J assigned. Such tables are incomplete; in checked studies, under half of the missing clones stem from an unresolved V gene, and the remainder is unexplained. The sample contains approximately 94,000 clones, 86% of them found a single time. The ten biggest clones cover around 1.3% of the sample. CDR1 and CDR2 are drawn from the germline V gene: SGDLS, YYNGEE. Trimming costs V 3 bases and J 6 bases, and their ends lie 14 bases apart. Counted from cysteine to phenylalanine, this CDR3 has 14 amino acids. The sequence is cut down to CDR3 DNA, 42 bases in frame from base 1.

Sequenced: blood. The chain is encoded by TRBV9 joined to TRBJ2-3, with TRBD2 as a weak D call on 6 bases. The clonotype originates from a woman aged 45-65 years in good health. CDR3 protein: CASSAIADRDTQYF. In nucleotides, the sequence is TGTGCCAGCAGCGCAATAGCGGATAGGGATACGCAGTATTTT.